Sequencing of this T cell receptor (beta chain) was carried out in a study of blood T cell repertoires in COVID-19. Study-wide context: COVID-19 samples, acute and convalescent, were from the United States, Italy and Spain. Sources were T cells, B-cell-depleted T cells, or PBMCs; the material itself was cDNA or gDNA.

Authors' data handling: The authors estimated nucleated cell counts from reference gene primer amplification. Using immunoSEQ multiplex PCR, the repertoire was profiled, and TCRdb retains in-frame clones only, with some absent. V and J calls and clone size are as listed in that table; D and trimming were resolved from the DNA. The data contain more than 150,000 clones, roughly 80% of them singletons. This clone has a handful of counts. The receptor was isolated from a man aged 55-75 years with acute or convalescent COVID-19. The sequenced sample consisted of peripheral blood.

CDR3 protein: CASSYSRGGWGHEQYF. CDR3 coding DNA: TGTGCCAGCAGTTACTCTAGAGGAGGGTGGGGCCACGAGCAGTACTTC. The V call is TRBV6-6, the J call TRBJ2-7, with D tentatively TRBD2 (6 bases). Germline V gives CDR1 MNHNY, CDR2 SVGAGI (reference sequence). The V and J ends lost 0 bases and 5 bases respectively, with 17 bases between them. This CDR3 is built from 16 residues.